This passage covers 32 T cell receptor beta chains from one sample sequenced in a study of T cells in Graves' hyperthyroidism and ophthalmopathy. Authors of the study amplified TCR beta CDR3 regions from RNA transcripts. HTBI primers were the set used in a first-round RT-PCR of the TCR CDR3. A single record per CDR3 protein comes from TCRdb applying MiXCR to the multiplex PCR reads. The table has about 400,000 distinct CDR3 sequences, 15% to 19% seen once; the top ten hold 11% to 15%. The material sequenced was blood. These receptors originate from a woman younger than 30 with Graves' hyperthyroidism.

This clonotype appeared many times. The genes are TRBV2 and TRBJ1-2; D possibly corresponds to TRBD1 (5 bases). V was shortened by 10 bases and J by 2 bases, with 14 bases between the two germline ends. This CDR3 has 13 amino acids. Looked up from germline, CDR1 is SNHLY and CDR2 is FYNNEI. DNA of the CDR3: TGTGCCATTACTCTCAGACAGAACTATGGCTACACCTTC. Protein: CAITLRQNYGYTF.

This clonotype has more than one count but fewer than ten. The chain couples TRBV11-2 to TRBJ1-2; tentatively, D is TRBD1 (5 bases). The CDR3 extends over 15 amino acids. With 2 bases removed from V and 3 bases from J, the gap between germline ends came to 13 bases. Germline CDR1 reads SGHAT; CDR2 reads FQNNGV. The CDR3 DNA is TGTGCCAGCAGCTTATCGGCAGGGCGGGACTATGGCTACACCTTC. Translated: CASSLSAGRDYGYTF.

This clonotype has at least ten counts. This rearrangement joins TRBV28 to TRBJ2-7; 11 nucleotides align to TRBD2. Per the germline V gene, CDR1 is MDHEN and CDR2 is SYDVKM. J lost 4 bases, V lost 3 bases, and 5 bases had no gene match. The CDR3 is made up of 15 amino acids. The CDR3 region is CASSLGTSGGYEQYF. The CDR3 coding sequence is TGTGCCAGCAGTTTGGGGACTAGCGGTGGGTACGAGCAGTACTTC. Full variable domain (missing parts from reference TRBV28 and TRBJ2-7): DVKVTQSSRYLVKRTGEKVFLECVQDMDHENMFWYRQDPGLGLRLIYFSYDVKMKEKGDIPEGYSVSREKKERFSLILESASTNQTSMYLCASSLGTSGGYEQYFGPGTRLTVT.

This clonotype was recorded once. The gene calls are TRBV2 and TRBJ1-1; the match to TRBD1 covers 9 bases. The CDR3 consists of 14 residues. V was clipped by 10 bases and J by 1 base; unmatched bases: 7. The germline CDR1 and CDR2 sequences are SNHLY and FYNNEI. In nucleotides, the CDR3 is TGTGCCACCAGAGCGGGACAGGGGAACACTGAAGCTTTCTTT. Translated: CATRAGQGNTEAFF.

In its sample, this clonotype was seen a few times. V and J are TRBV2 and TRBJ1-3; D is unresolved. The CDR3 runs 12 residues. Trimming pared 6 bases from V and 4 bases from J, leaving 7 bases between. The V gene's germline CDR1 is SNHLY and CDR2 FYNNEI. CDR3 coding DNA: TGTGCCAGCAGGGCGGGGGGAAACACCATATATTTT. This gives the protein CASRAGGNTIYF. Combining the CDR3 with reference TRBV2 and TRBJ1-3 gives the whole variable domain EPEVTQTPSHQVTQMGQEVILRCVPISNHLYFYWYRQILGQKVEFLVSFYNNEISEKSEIFDDQFSVERPDGSNFTLKIRSTKLEDSAMYFCASRAGGNTIYFGEGSWLTVV.

The chain couples TRBV27 to TRBJ1-4, with D possibly being TRBD1 (6 bases). The CDR3 sequence is 14 residues long. Germline CDR1 reads MNHEY; CDR2 reads SMNVEV (reference sequence). V lost 5 bases, J lost 1 base, and 8 bases lay in between. The CDR3 here is CASSTRGTNEKLFF. The CDR3 bases are TGTGCCAGCAGTACCAGGGGAACTAATGAAAAACTGTTTTTT.

The sample holds many counts of this clonotype. DNA of the CDR3: TGCAGTGCCCCTCCTGGGGGCAGGGGGGAGCTATACGAGCAGTACTTC. This sequence encodes CSAPPGGRGELYEQYF. The chain is built from TRBV20-1 and TRBJ2-7, with D possibly TRBD1 on 7 matching bases. The CDR3 length is 16 residues. Germline CDR1 and CDR2: DFQATT and SNEGSKA (reference sequence). V lost 6 bases and J 4 bases, leaving 25 bases between the germline ends.

As to this clonotype: The germline gene is not matched at one end of the junction; a read error may be the cause. The chain is built from TRBV5-1 and TRBJ2-2, with 9 bases that match TRBD1. CDR1 is SGHRS and CDR2 is YFSETQ in the germline V gene. This CDR3 comprises 14 residues. The CDR3 is CASSSPDRGRELLF. The CDR3 nucleotides read TGCGCCAGCAGCTCCCCGGACAGGGGAAGGGAGCTGCTTTTT.

The table lists this clonotype with a few counts. The chain has TRBV11-2 and TRBJ2-3, with a tentative D call TRBD2 (7 bases). CDR1 SGHAT and CDR2 FQNNGV come from the germline V gene. Trimming removed 1 base from V and 2 bases from J, with 10 bases in between. CDR3 size: 15 residues. The CDR3 nucleotides read TGTGCCAGCAGCTTAGGTGGGGGGGCCACAGATACGCAGTATTTT. Translating gives CASSLGGGATDTQYF.

This clonotype was detected many times. For the CDR3, the DNA is TGTGCCAGCAGTTTAGCCAGGGAAAAAAACGAGCAGTACTTC. Protein sequence: CASSLAREKNEQYF. The rearrangement links TRBV12-3 or TRBV12-4 to TRBJ2-7; D is perhaps TRBD1 (5 bases). The CDR3 spans 14 residues. V was cut by 0 bases and J by 5 bases, with 11 bases left in between.

This clonotype was counted many times. This sequence joins TRBV7-2 and TRBJ1-3, with D tentatively TRBD1 (5 bases). CDR3 length equals 15 residues. The germline gives CDR1 SGHTA, CDR2 FQGNSA. The V and J ends lost 2 bases and 2 bases respectively, with 10 bases between them. The CDR3 bases are TGTGCCAGCAGCTTACCGGGGGGAGCTGGAAACACCATATATTTT. Translated: CASSLPGGAGNTIYF.

This clonotype has more than one count but fewer than ten. The V and J genes are TRBV4-2 and TRBJ2-6; tentatively, D is TRBD1 (5 bases). CDR3 length: 16 residues. V was pared by 1 base and J by 0 bases, with 7 bases between. CDR1 is LGHNA, CDR2 YNFKEQ, per germline. The chain's CDR3 is CASSQGQTSGANVLTF. CDR3 DNA: TGTGCCAGCAGCCAAGGACAGACCTCTGGGGCCAACGTCCTGACTTTC.

This chain links TRBV6-1 with TRBJ2-5; 9 positions agree with TRBD1. The CDR3 has 15 residues. The germline V gene has CDR1 MNHNS and CDR2 SASEGT. The J segment lost 1 base and the V segment lost 5 bases, leaving 5 bases of the junction unmatched. The CDR3 region is CASSSGQGIQETQYF. The CDR3 DNA reads as TGTGCCAGCAGTTCGGGACAGGGAATCCAAGAGACCCAGTACTTC.

In its sample, this clonotype was seen many times. V usage is TRBV4-3 and J usage is TRBJ1-1; TRBD1 is a possible D gene (6 bases). The V end lost 4 bases, the J end lost 6 bases, and 15 bases lay between the germline ends. Per the germline V gene, CDR1 is LGHNA and CDR2 is YSLEER. The CDR3 length is 14 residues. The CDR3 region has the DNA TGCGCCAGCAGCCTGAAATACAGGGACCCTGAAGCTTTCTTT. Encoded protein: CASSLKYRDPEAFF.

V usage is TRBV5-1 and J usage is TRBJ1-3; D not resolved. The germline gives CDR1 SGHRS, CDR2 YFSETQ. Deletions cut 0 bases from V and 7 bases from J, with 8 bases between. This CDR3 spans 13 amino acids. Here the CDR3 DNA reads TGCGCCAGCAGCTTGGGAGGTTTTAACACCATATATTTT. Residues: CASSLGGFNTIYF.

This clonotype was seen ten or more times. The J gene is TRBJ2-1, the V gene TRBV7-9, with a weak D call TRBD2 (6 bases). CDR1 SEHNR and CDR2 FQNEAQ come from the germline V gene (reference sequence). V lost 5 bases to trimming and J lost 1 base, with 9 bases between them. There are 14 residues in the CDR3. The CDR3 DNA reads TGTGCCAGCAGCACTAGCACTTCCTACAATGAGCAGTTCTTC. Its protein product is CASSTSTSYNEQFF.

This clonotype was seen a handful of times. This chain uses TRBV20-1 with TRBJ2-1, with 14 bases identical to TRBD2. CDR3 length: 18 residues. Germline V gene sequence: CDR1 DFQATT, CDR2 SNEGSKA (reference sequence). Trimming cost V 7 bases and J 0 bases; bases outside gene matches: 11. The CDR3 DNA sequence: TGCAGTGGAAGAGGGGGACTAGCGGGGGACCCCTCCTACAATGAGCAGTTCTTC. This gives the protein CSGRGGLAGDPSYNEQFF.

This clonotype was observed many times. The V call is TRBV20-1, the J call TRBJ2-1; 14 bases align to TRBD2. The junction had 1 base not matched to a gene; V was cut back by 1 base and J by 5 bases. This CDR3 is built from 15 residues. Germline-derived CDR1 and CDR2 are DFQATT and SNEGSKA (reference sequence). CDR3 loop: CSARGLAGGHNEQFF. For the CDR3, the DNA is TGCAGTGCTAGAGGACTAGCGGGAGGGCACAATGAGCAGTTCTTC.

This clonotype was picked up a small number of times. V is TRBV7-9 and J is TRBJ1-4; TRBD1 matches at 9 bases. The CDR3 has 14 residues. Germline V gene lookup returns CDR1 SEHNR and CDR2 FQNEAQ (reference sequence). V gave up 6 bases and J gave up 5 bases; unmatched junction bases: 4. CDR3 DNA: TGTGCCAGCAGACCGGGACAGGGAAATGAAAAACTGTTTTTT. Protein product: CASRPGQGNEKLFF. Drawing the rest from reference TRBV7-9 and TRBJ1-4, the complete variable domain is DTGVSQNPRHKITKRGQNVTFRCDPISEHNRLYWYRQTLGQGPEFLTYFQNEAQLEKSRLLSDRFSAERPKGSFSTLEIQRTEQGDSAMYLCASRPGQGNEKLFFGSGTQLSVL.

The chain uses TRBV12-3 or TRBV12-4 and TRBJ2-7; either TRBD1 or TRBD2 may supply D (5 bases each). There are 14 residues in the CDR3. Deletions cut 2 bases from V and 5 bases from J, with 13 bases between. The CDR3 loop is CASSLRDAGHEQYF. Written as DNA, the CDR3 is TGTGCCAGCAGTTTACGGGACGCGGGCCACGAGCAGTACTTC.

In this sample, this clonotype turned up a few times. The chain links TRBV3-1 to TRBJ2-7; no definite D call. The CDR3 sequence is 18 residues long. Per germline, CDR1 LGHDT and CDR2 YNNKEL (reference sequence). V was clipped by 0 bases and J by 3 bases, with 21 bases between them. CDR3 sequence reads: CASSQDLRGGRLGYEQYF. The CDR3 nucleotides are TGTGCCAGCAGCCAAGACCTCAGAGGTGGGCGACTCGGCTACGAGCAGTACTTC.

There are a few counts of this clonotype. The chain combines TRBV6-1 with TRBJ1-4, with D hard to call. This CDR3 spans 12 amino acids. CDR1 is MNHNS and CDR2 is SASEGT in the germline V gene. Trimming took off 7 bases at V and 4 bases at J, with 7 bases between the two ends. CDR3 in amino acids: CASNRINEKLFF. The CDR3 nucleotides read TGTGCCAGCAATAGGATTAATGAAAAACTGTTTTTT.

This chain joins TRBV11-2 and TRBJ1-3; D is ambiguous. The CDR3 runs 14 residues. Trimming cost V 4 bases and J 0 bases, with 7 bases left between them. Germline lookup yields CDR1 SGHAT and CDR2 FQNNGV. For the CDR3, the DNA is TGTGCCAGCAGCTCCTTGGGCTCTGGAAACACCATATATTTT. It encodes CASSSLGSGNTIYF.

This clonotype has just a few counts. This chain uses TRBV6-2 or TRBV6-3 with TRBJ2-1; 8 bases are a match to TRBD2. Per the germline V gene, CDR1 is MNHEY and CDR2 is SVGEGT. The CDR3 runs to 13 residues. The V and J ends lost 5 bases and 9 bases, in that order; junction bases with no gene match: 6. CDR3 region: CASSRGGLREQFF. The CDR3 DNA reads as TGTGCCAGCAGTCGGGGGGGGTTGCGTGAGCAGTTCTTC.

J is TRBJ2-3 and V is TRBV13; TRBD2 agrees at 14 bases. The CDR3 is 18 amino acids. Germline lookup yields CDR1 PRHDT and CDR2 FYEKMQ (reference sequence). Trimming cost V 1 base and J 3 bases; bases outside gene matches: 6. The CDR3 is CASSLVTSGRASTDTQYF. The CDR3 DNA is TGTGCCAGCAGCTTAGTGACTAGCGGGAGGGCCTCGACAGATACGCAGTATTTT.

This chain joins TRBV20-1 and TRBJ2-6; no reliable D call. Looked up from germline, CDR1 is DFQATT and CDR2 is SNEGSKA (reference sequence). Trimming removed 1 base at V and 0 bases at J, with 4 bases between. The CDR3 consists of 14 residues. CDR3 in DNA: TGCAGTGCTAGAGCATACTCTGGGGCCAACGTCCTGACTTTC. This sequence encodes CSARAYSGANVLTF.

This clonotype occurred a few times. The chain uses TRBV11-2 and TRBJ2-2; TRBD2 matches at 7 bases. The V gene end was trimmed by 1 base and the J gene end by 0 bases; junction bases not matched to a gene: 2. Germline V gene data show CDR1 as SGHAT and CDR2 as FQNNGV. The CDR3 is 16 residues long. In DNA form, the CDR3 reads TGTGCCAGCAGCTTAGGCGGGAGTACGAACACCGGGGAGCTGTTTTTT. Translated: CASSLGGSTNTGELFF.

To note about this clonotype: This may be a read error, as it is one base from a much larger clone. The chain employs TRBV6-5 and TRBJ2-7; TRBD2 matches at 12 bases. CDR1 is MNHEY and CDR2 is SVGAGI in the germline V gene. The CDR3 totals 16 residues. This chain's CDR3 is CAGSYSTSGRSYEQYF. For the CDR3, the DNA is TGTGCCGGCAGTTACTCAACTAGCGGGAGGTCCTACGAGCAGTACTTC.

The table lists this clonotype with many counts. The rearrangement links TRBV20-1 to TRBJ2-1, with D possibly called TRBD1 or TRBD2 (7 bases each). Trimming took 3 bases from V and 4 from J, leaving 22 bases between them. The length of the CDR3 is 17 residues. In germline, CDR1 is DFQATT, CDR2 SNEGSKA (reference sequence). CDR3 sequence (DNA): TGCAGTGCTAGCCCCTTAGGGGGCGGGAGAGGTTACAATGAGCAGTTCTTC. Translation gives CSASPLGGGRGYNEQFF.

This clonotype was detected a few times. The chain carries TRBV2 and TRBJ1-1; a weak D match, TRBD1 (5 bases). Germline CDR1 and CDR2: SNHLY and FYNNEI. The length of the CDR3 is 11 residues. The V end was cut by 7 bases, the J end by 6 bases, with 9 bases between. The CDR3: CASTGGAEAFF. Here the CDR3 DNA reads TGTGCCAGCACGGGGGGTGCTGAAGCTTTCTTT.

Many counts were recorded for this clonotype. The chain combines TRBV11-2 with TRBJ1-1; no firm D call. CDR1 SGHAT and CDR2 FQNNGV come from the germline V gene. V was cut by 2 bases and J by 2 bases, with 9 bases left in between. CDR3 length: 14 amino acids. CDR3 in amino acids: CASSLIAPNTEAFF. The CDR3 region has the DNA TGTGCCAGCAGCTTAATTGCTCCCAACACTGAAGCTTTCTTT.

The table lists this clonotype with a few counts. CDR3 sequence reads: CAISRDRPPAGGSPLHF. Written as DNA, the CDR3 is TGTGCCATCAGCCGGGACAGACCGCCCGCGGGGGGATCACCCCTCCACTTT. The rearrangement links TRBV10-3 to TRBJ1-6; 7 nucleotides line up with TRBD1. This CDR3 has 17 residues. The ends lost 6 bases at V and 10 bases at J; junction bases unmatched: 18. In germline, CDR1 is ENHRY, CDR2 SYGVKD.